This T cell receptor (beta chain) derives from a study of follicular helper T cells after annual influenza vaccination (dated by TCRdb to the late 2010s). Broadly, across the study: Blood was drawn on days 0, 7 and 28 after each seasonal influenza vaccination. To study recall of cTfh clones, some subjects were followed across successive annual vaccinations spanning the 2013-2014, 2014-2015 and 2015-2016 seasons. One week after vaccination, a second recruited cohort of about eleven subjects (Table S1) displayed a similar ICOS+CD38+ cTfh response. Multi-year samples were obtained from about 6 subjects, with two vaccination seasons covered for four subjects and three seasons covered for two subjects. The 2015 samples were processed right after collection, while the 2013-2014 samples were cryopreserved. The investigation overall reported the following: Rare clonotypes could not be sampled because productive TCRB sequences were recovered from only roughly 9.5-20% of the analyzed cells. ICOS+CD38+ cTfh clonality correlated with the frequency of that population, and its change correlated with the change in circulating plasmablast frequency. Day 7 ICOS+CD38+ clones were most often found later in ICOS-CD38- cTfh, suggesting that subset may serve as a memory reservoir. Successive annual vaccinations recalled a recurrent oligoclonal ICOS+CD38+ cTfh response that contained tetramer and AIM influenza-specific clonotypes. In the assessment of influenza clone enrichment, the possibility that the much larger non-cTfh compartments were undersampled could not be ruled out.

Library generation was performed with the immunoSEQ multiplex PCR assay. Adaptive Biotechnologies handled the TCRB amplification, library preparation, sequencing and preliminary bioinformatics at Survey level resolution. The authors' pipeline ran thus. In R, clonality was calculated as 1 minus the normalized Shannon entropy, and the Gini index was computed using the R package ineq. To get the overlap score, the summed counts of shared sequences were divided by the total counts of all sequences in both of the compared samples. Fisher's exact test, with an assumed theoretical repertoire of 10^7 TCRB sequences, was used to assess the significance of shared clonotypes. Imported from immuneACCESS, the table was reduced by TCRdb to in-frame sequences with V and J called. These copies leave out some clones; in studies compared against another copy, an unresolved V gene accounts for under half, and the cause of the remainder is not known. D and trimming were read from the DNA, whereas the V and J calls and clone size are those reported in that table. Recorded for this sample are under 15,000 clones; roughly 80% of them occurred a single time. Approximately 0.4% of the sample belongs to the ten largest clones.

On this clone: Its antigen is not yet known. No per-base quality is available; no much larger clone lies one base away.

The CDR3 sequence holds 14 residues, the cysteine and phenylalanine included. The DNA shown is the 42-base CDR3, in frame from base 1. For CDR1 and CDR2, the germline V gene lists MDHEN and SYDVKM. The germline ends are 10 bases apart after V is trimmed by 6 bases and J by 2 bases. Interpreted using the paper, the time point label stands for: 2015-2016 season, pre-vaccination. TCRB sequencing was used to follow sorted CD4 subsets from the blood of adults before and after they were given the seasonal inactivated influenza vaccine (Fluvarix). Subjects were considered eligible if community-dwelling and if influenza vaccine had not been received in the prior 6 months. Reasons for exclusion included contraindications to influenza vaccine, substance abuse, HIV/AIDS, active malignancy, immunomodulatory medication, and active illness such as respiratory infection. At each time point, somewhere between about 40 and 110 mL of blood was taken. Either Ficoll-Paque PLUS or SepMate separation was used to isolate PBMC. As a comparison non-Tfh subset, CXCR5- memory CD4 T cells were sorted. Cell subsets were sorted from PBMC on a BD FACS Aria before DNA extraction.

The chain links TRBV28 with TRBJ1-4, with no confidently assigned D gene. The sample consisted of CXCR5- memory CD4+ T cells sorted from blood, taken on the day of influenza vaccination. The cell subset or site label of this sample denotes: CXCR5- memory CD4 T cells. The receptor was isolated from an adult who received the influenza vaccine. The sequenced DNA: TGTGCCAGCAGAACCATAGGGACTAATGAAAAACTGTTTTTT. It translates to CASRTIGTNEKLFF.